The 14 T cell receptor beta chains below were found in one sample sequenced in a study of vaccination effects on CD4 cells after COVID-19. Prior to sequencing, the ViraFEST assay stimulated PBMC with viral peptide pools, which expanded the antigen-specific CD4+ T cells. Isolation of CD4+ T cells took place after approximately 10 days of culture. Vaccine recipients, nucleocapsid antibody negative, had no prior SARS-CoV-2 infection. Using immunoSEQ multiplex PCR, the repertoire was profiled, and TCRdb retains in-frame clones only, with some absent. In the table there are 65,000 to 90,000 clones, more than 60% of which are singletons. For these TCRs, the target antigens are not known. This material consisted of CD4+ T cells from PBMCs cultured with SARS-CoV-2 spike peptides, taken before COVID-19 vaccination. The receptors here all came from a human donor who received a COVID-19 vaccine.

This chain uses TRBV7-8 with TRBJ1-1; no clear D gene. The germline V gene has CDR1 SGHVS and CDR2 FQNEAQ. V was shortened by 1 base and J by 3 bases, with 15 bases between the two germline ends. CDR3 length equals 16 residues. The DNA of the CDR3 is TGTGCCAGCAGCTTAGTGGCCAGAATAGTGGACACTGAAGCTTTCTTT. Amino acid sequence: CASSLVARIVDTEAFF. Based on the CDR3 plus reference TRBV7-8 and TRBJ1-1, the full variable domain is GAGVSQSPRYKVAKRGQDVALRCDPISGHVSLFWYQQALGQGPEFLTYFQNEAQLDKSGLPSDRFFAERPEGSVSTLKIQRTQQEDSAVYLCASSLVARIVDTEAFFGQGTRLTVV.

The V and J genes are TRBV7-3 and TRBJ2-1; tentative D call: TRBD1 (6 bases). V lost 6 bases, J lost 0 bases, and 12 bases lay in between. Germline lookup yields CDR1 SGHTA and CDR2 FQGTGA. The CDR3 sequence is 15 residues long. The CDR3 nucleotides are TGTGCCAGCAGTCCTTCGACAGGCTCCTACAATGAGCAGTTCTTC. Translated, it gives CASSPSTGSYNEQFF.

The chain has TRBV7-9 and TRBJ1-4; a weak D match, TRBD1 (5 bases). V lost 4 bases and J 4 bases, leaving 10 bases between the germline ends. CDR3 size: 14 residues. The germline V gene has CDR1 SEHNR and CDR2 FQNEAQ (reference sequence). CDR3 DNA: TGTGCCAGCAGCTACGCAGGGAGTAATGAAAAACTGTTTTTT. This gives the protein CASSYAGSNEKLFF. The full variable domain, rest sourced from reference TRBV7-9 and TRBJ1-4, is DTGVSQNPRHKITKRGQNVTFRCDPISEHNRLYWYRQTLGQGPEFLTYFQNEAQLEKSRLLSDRFSAERPKGSFSTLEIQRTEQGDSAMYLCASSYAGSNEKLFFGSGTQLSVL.

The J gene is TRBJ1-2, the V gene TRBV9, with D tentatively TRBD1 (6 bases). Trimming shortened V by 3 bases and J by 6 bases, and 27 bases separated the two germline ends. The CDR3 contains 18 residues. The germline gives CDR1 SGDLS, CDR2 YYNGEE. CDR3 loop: CASSGGGRGQTVWHGYTF. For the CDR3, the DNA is TGTGCCAGCAGCGGGGGGGGCAGGGGACAAACCGTATGGCATGGCTACACCTTC.

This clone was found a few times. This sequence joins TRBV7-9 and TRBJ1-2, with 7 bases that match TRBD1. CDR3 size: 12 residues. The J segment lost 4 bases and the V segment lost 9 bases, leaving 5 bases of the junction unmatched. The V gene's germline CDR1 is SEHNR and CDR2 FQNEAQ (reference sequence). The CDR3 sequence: CASHRGGYGYTF. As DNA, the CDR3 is TGTGCCAGTCACAGGGGAGGCTATGGCTACACCTTC.

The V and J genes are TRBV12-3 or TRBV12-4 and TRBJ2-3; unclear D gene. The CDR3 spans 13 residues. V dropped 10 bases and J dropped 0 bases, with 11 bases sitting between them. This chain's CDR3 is CAIGRSSTDTQYF. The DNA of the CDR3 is TGTGCCATAGGTAGATCAAGCACAGATACGCAGTATTTT.

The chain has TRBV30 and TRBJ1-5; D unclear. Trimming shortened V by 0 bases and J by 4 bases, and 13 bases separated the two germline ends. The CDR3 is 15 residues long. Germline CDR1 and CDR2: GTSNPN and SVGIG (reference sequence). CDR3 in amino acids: CAWSVGSSLNQPQHF. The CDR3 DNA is TGTGCCTGGAGTGTAGGGTCGAGCTTAAATCAGCCCCAGCATTTT.

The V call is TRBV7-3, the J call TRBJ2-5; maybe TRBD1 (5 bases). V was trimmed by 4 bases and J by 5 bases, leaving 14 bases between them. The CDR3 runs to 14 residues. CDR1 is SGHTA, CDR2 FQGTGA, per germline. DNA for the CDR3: TGTGCCAGCAGCTCCCGGACAAGGAATGAGACCCAGTACTTC. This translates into CASSSRTRNETQYF.

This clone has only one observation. The CDR3 sequence is CASSPYFNQPQHF. The CDR3 DNA follows: TGTGCCAGCTCACCTTATTTCAATCAGCCCCAGCATTTT. The chain joins TRBV18 to TRBJ1-5, with no clear D. V was trimmed by 3 bases and J by 3 bases, leaving 6 bases between them. In germline, CDR1 is KGHSH, CDR2 LQKENI. The CDR3 covers 13 residues.

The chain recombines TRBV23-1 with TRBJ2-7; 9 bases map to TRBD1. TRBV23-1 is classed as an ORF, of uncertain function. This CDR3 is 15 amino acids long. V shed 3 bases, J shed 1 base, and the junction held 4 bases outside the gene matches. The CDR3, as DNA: TGCGCCAGCAGTCACAGGACAGGGGTATCCTACGAGCAGTACGTC. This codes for CASSHRTGVSYEQYV.

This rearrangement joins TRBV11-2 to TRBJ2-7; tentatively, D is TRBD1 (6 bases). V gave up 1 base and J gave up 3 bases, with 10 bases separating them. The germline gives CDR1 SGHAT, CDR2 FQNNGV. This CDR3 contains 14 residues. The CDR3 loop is CASSLVGTLYEQYV. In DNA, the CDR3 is TGTGCCAGCAGCTTAGTGGGGACACTCTACGAGCAGTACGTC.

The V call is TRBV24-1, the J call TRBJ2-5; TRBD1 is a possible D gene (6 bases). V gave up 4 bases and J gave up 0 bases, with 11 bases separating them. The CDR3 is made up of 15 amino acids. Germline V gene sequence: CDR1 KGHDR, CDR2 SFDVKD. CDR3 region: CATSEPRGYQETQYF. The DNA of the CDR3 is TGTGCCACCAGTGAACCGAGGGGGTACCAAGAGACCCAGTACTTC.

CDR3 residues: CASSFLQGNTEAFF. The CDR3 DNA reads as TGTGCCAGCAGCTTCTTACAGGGGAACACTGAAGCTTTCTTT. This chain joins TRBV7-9 and TRBJ1-1; possible D gene TRBD1, 6 bases. Germline V CDR1 and CDR2: SEHNR, FQNEAQ (reference sequence). With 3 bases removed from V and 1 base from J, the gap between germline ends came to 9 bases. The CDR3 runs to 14 residues. Combining the CDR3 with reference TRBV7-9 and TRBJ1-1 gives the whole variable domain DTGVSQNPRHKITKRGQNVTFRCDPISEHNRLYWYRQTLGQGPEFLTYFQNEAQLEKSRLLSDRFSAERPKGSFSTLEIQRTEQGDSAMYLCASSFLQGNTEAFFGQGTRLTVV.

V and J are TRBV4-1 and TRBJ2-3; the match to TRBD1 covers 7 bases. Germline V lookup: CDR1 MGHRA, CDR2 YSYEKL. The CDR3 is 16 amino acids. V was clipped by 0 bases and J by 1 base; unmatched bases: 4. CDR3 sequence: CASSQDAGQGTDTQYF. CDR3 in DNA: TGCGCCAGCAGCCAAGATGCAGGACAGGGCACAGATACGCAGTATTTT.